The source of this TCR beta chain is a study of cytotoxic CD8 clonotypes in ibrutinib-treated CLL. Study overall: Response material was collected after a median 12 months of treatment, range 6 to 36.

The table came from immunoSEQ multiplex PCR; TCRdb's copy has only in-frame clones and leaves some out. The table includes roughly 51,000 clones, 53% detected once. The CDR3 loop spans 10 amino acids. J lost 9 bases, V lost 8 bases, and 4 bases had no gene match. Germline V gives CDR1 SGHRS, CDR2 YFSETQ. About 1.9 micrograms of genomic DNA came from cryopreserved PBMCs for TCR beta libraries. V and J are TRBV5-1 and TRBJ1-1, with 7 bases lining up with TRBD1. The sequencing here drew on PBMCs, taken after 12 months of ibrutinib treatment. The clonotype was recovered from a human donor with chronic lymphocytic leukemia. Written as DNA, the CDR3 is TGCGCCAGTGGGACAGAAAAAGCTTTCTTT. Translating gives CASGTEKAFF.